This T cell receptor beta chain was profiled in a study of T cell responses to AZD1222 COVID-19 vaccine. Regarding the study as a whole: Females outnumbered males among donors, who were mostly white British; clonal diversity was possibly underestimated. At study baseline, merely six AZD1222 recipients were seropositive. Receipt of two AZD1222 doses was followed by a rise in Spike-specific TCR breadth and depth.

With V trimmed by 2 bases and J by 1 base, 13 bases remained unmatched. The CDR3 covers 18 residues. Germline V lookup: CDR1 MNHEY, CDR2 SVGEGT. Worth noting for this clone: Its specificity is not known.

Repertoires were generated with immunoSEQ multiplex PCR, while TCRdb's copy carries only in-frame clones and drops some. This sample has 130,000 or so clones, with more than 80% found just once. This chain joins TRBV6-2 or TRBV6-3 and TRBJ1-1, with TRBD1 matching over 7 bases. This sequence originates from an adult in good health. This material consisted of peripheral blood, taken on day 0 of MenACWY control vaccination. CDR3 in amino acids: CASSYPGQDHEENTEAFF. Here the CDR3 DNA reads TGTGCCAGCAGTTACCCAGGACAGGACCACGAAGAGAACACTGAAGCTTTCTTT.